These 15 T cell receptor beta chains share one sample of origin, sequenced in a study of blood T cell repertoires in COVID-19. Here immunoSEQ multiplex PCR was the method, and the copy in TCRdb shows in-frame clones only, minus some. The sample holds about 210,000 clones, approximately 80% seen once. Material for sequencing was PBMCs or T cells enriched from blood (not recorded which). These receptor sequences come from a man in his thirties or forties with acute COVID-19.

Concerning this clone: A read error is possible here, since a much larger clone lies one base away. This rearrangement joins TRBV6-4 to TRBJ2-3; 8 positions match TRBD2. V lost 4 bases, J lost 1 base, and 1 base stayed unmatched. Germline V lookup: CDR1 MRHNA, CDR2 SNTAGT. The CDR3 spans 14 residues. This CDR3 reads CASSARGGTDTQYF. The CDR3 region has the DNA TGTGCCAGCAGTGCGCGGGGGGGCACAGATACGCAGTATTTT.

This clone was seen only a few times. The genes are TRBV3-1 (or the pseudogene TRBV3-2) and TRBJ2-7; 7 bases match TRBD1. The CDR3 is 15 amino acids. Per the germline V gene, CDR1 is LGHDT and CDR2 is YNNKEL (reference sequence). J was trimmed by 3 bases and V by 4 bases; bases with no gene match: 9. As DNA, the CDR3 is TGTGCCAGCAGCCCAGTGACAGGGAGCATCTACGAGCAGTACTTC. This encodes CASSPVTGSIYEQYF.

The V gene is TRBV9, the J gene TRBJ1-2, with 7 bases that match TRBD1. The V and J ends lost 7 bases and 4 bases, in that order; junction bases with no gene match: 13. Germline values: CDR1 SGDLS, CDR2 YYNGEE. The CDR3 covers 15 residues. The CDR3 protein is CASGALDRLSYGYTF. CDR3 nucleotides: TGTGCCAGCGGGGCCTTGGACAGGCTCAGCTATGGCTACACCTTC.

A few counts support this clone. The CDR3 DNA follows: TGTGCCAGCAGTTTTTTGTCAGGGGCTCAGCCCCAGCATTTT. It codes for CASSFLSGAQPQHF. V and J are TRBV28 and TRBJ1-5, with D possibly being TRBD1 (6 bases). The germline V gene has CDR1 MDHEN and CDR2 SYDVKM. This CDR3 comprises 14 residues. V lost 3 bases, J lost 6 bases, and 12 bases lay in between.

The J gene is TRBJ1-1, the V gene TRBV11-2, with a weak D call TRBD1 (5 bases). The CDR3 sequence is 15 residues long. Trimming stripped 1 base from V and 0 bases from J, with 9 bases between. Germline V CDR1 and CDR2: SGHAT, FQNNGV. The CDR3 nucleotides are TGTGCCAGCAGCTTAGTGGGGGGACTGAACACTGAAGCTTTCTTT. This codes for CASSLVGGLNTEAFF.

The table lists this clone with a few counts. The sample contains more than one DNA sequence encoding this CDR3. The rearrangement uses TRBV19 and TRBJ2-1; 12 bases map to TRBD2. The germline gives CDR1 LNHDA, CDR2 SQIVND (reference sequence). The CDR3 totals 16 residues. The V and J ends lost 1 base and 7 bases, in that order; junction bases with no gene match: 5. The CDR3 sequence is CASSIATSGGRNEQFF. Written as DNA, the CDR3 is TGTGCCAGTAGTATAGCGACTAGCGGGGGCCGGAATGAGCAGTTCTTC.

The V and J genes are TRBV7-9 and TRBJ1-6; a weak D match, TRBD1 (6 bases). Germline V lookup: CDR1 SEHNR, CDR2 FQNEAQ (reference sequence). V was clipped by 10 bases and J by 1 base, with 17 bases between them. The CDR3 extends over 16 amino acids. The CDR3 sequence is CATQDGGPSYNSPLHF. The CDR3 DNA reads as TGTGCCACCCAGGACGGGGGGCCATCCTATAATTCACCCCTCCACTTT.

The chain carries TRBV5-1 and TRBJ2-7; perhaps TRBD1 as D (5 bases). Germline CDR1 SGHRS, CDR2 YFSETQ. This CDR3 contains 14 residues. V dropped 0 bases and J dropped 2 bases, with 9 bases sitting between them. The CDR3 spells CASSLEGQPYEQYF. The CDR3 nucleotides are TGCGCCAGCAGCTTGGAGGGGCAGCCCTACGAGCAGTACTTC.

This sequence joins TRBV11-2 and TRBJ2-5; D possibly corresponds to TRBD2 (7 bases). The germline V gene has CDR1 SGHAT and CDR2 FQNNGV. Trimming took off 2 bases at V and 4 bases at J, with 17 bases between the two ends. The CDR3 extends over 16 amino acids. The CDR3 spells CASSLRRGGPRETQYF. The CDR3 coding sequence is TGTGCCAGCAGCTTAAGGAGGGGGGGCCCGCGAGAGACCCAGTACTTC.

The chain links TRBV14 to TRBJ2-1; no definite D call. The CDR3 has 15 amino acids. V was shortened by 5 bases and J by 0 bases, with 11 bases between the two germline ends. Per germline, CDR1 SGHDN and CDR2 FVKESK. The CDR3 DNA follows: TGTGCCAGCAGCAGAGGTTCTAGCTCCTACAATGAGCAGTTCTTC. Translating gives CASSRGSSSYNEQFF.

The CDR3 DNA sequence: TGTGCCAGCAGCTCTACAGGGACCGCGAACACCGGGGAGCTGTTTTTT. This gives the protein CASSSTGTANTGELFF. The chain has TRBV7-9 and TRBJ2-2; D is possibly TRBD1 (6 bases). CDR1 is SEHNR and CDR2 is FQNEAQ in the germline V gene (reference sequence). The CDR3 runs to 16 residues. V was shortened by 4 bases and J by 0 bases, with 12 bases between the two germline ends. The full variable domain, its missing parts supplied by reference TRBV7-9 and TRBJ2-2, is DTGVSQNPRHKITKRGQNVTFRCDPISEHNRLYWYRQTLGQGPEFLTYFQNEAQLEKSRLLSDRFSAERPKGSFSTLEIQRTEQGDSAMYLCASSSTGTANTGELFFGEGSRLTVL.

This clone occurred a few times. The CDR3 DNA sequence: TGTGCCAGCAGCTTTGGCAGGGCCTCCTACGAGCAGTACTTC. This gives the protein CASSFGRASYEQYF. The rearrangement uses TRBV5-5 and TRBJ2-7; the D gene is possibly TRBD1 (5 bases). The germline V gene has CDR1 SGHKS and CDR2 YYEKEE (reference sequence). The CDR3 is 14 amino acids. V shed 2 bases and J shed 0 bases, with 9 bases lying between them.

The rearrangement joins TRBV2 to TRBJ2-6, with TRBD2 matching 8 bases. The CDR3 totals 13 residues. V was clipped by 11 bases and J by 2 bases; unmatched bases: 2. Germline loops: CDR1 SNHLY, CDR2 FYNNEI. The CDR3 sequence is CAAGGAGANVLTF. The CDR3 nucleotides read TGTGCCGCGGGGGGCGCTGGGGCCAACGTCCTGACTTTC. Together with reference TRBV2 and TRBJ2-6, the CDR3 gives the full variable domain: EPEVTQTPSHQVTQMGQEVILRCVPISNHLYFYWYRQILGQKVEFLVSFYNNEISEKSEIFDDQFSVERPDGSNFTLKIRSTKLEDSAMYFCAAGGAGANVLTFGAGSRLTVL.

This chain links TRBV7-6 with TRBJ2-2; no clear D. Germline CDR1 SGHVS, CDR2 FNYEAQ. CDR3 length: 14 amino acids. The V gene lost 5 bases and the J gene lost 4 bases, with 11 bases spanning the gap. The CDR3 DNA is TGTGCCAGCAGCCGAGGAATGGGCACCGGGGAGCTGTTTTTT. This translates into CASSRGMGTGELFF. Filled out from reference TRBV7-6 and TRBJ2-2, the complete variable domain reads GAGVSQSPRYKVTKRGQDVALRCDPISGHVSLYWYRQALGQGPEFLTYFNYEAQQDKSGLPNDRFSAERPEGSISTLTIQRTEQRDSAMYRCASSRGMGTGELFFGEGSRLTVL.

This sequence joins TRBV5-1 and TRBJ2-5; 7 bases agree with TRBD1. With 4 bases clipped from V and 3 bases from J, the junction kept 6 bases outside the gene matches. The CDR3 is made up of 14 amino acids. Germline V gene lookup returns CDR1 SGHRS and CDR2 YFSETQ. The CDR3 spells CASSVSTGEETQYF. The CDR3 bases are TGCGCCAGCAGCGTTAGCACAGGGGAAGAGACCCAGTACTTC. The complete variable domain, with remaining parts taken from reference TRBV5-1 and TRBJ2-5, reads KAGVTQTPRYLIKTRGQQVTLSCSPISGHRSVSWYQQTPGQGLQFLFEYFSETQRNKGNFPGRFSGRQFSNSRSEMNVSTLELGDSALYLCASSVSTGEETQYFGPGTRLLVL.